The subject of this entry is one T cell receptor (beta chain). The antigen is not known. The sample comes from a study of post-analysis software for immune sequencing data. The CDR3 runs to 12 residues. Germline CDR1 SGDLS, CDR2 YYNGEE. Trimming left V 3 bases short and J 6 bases short, with 10 bases between. Every TCR beta cDNA library bore unique molecular identifiers. Using its own MiXCR run on the PCR reads, TCRdb lists one record per CDR3 protein. The table lists about 430,000 distinct CDR3 sequences, 30% to 40% of them singletons. Study-level points and caveats: Samples from one preparation batch, clustered by F measure, grouped strongly together. Patients used several TRBV segments, including TRBV5-6, TRBV5-1 and TRBV20-1, more often than controls.

The sequence came from a girl aged 2 to 10 with multiple sclerosis. V gene TRBV9 combines with J gene TRBJ2-7, with no clear D. Sequenced: blood. The CDR3 sequence is CASSAAWGEQYF. In nucleotides, the CDR3 is TGTGCCAGCAGCGCTGCCTGGGGCGAGCAGTACTTC.